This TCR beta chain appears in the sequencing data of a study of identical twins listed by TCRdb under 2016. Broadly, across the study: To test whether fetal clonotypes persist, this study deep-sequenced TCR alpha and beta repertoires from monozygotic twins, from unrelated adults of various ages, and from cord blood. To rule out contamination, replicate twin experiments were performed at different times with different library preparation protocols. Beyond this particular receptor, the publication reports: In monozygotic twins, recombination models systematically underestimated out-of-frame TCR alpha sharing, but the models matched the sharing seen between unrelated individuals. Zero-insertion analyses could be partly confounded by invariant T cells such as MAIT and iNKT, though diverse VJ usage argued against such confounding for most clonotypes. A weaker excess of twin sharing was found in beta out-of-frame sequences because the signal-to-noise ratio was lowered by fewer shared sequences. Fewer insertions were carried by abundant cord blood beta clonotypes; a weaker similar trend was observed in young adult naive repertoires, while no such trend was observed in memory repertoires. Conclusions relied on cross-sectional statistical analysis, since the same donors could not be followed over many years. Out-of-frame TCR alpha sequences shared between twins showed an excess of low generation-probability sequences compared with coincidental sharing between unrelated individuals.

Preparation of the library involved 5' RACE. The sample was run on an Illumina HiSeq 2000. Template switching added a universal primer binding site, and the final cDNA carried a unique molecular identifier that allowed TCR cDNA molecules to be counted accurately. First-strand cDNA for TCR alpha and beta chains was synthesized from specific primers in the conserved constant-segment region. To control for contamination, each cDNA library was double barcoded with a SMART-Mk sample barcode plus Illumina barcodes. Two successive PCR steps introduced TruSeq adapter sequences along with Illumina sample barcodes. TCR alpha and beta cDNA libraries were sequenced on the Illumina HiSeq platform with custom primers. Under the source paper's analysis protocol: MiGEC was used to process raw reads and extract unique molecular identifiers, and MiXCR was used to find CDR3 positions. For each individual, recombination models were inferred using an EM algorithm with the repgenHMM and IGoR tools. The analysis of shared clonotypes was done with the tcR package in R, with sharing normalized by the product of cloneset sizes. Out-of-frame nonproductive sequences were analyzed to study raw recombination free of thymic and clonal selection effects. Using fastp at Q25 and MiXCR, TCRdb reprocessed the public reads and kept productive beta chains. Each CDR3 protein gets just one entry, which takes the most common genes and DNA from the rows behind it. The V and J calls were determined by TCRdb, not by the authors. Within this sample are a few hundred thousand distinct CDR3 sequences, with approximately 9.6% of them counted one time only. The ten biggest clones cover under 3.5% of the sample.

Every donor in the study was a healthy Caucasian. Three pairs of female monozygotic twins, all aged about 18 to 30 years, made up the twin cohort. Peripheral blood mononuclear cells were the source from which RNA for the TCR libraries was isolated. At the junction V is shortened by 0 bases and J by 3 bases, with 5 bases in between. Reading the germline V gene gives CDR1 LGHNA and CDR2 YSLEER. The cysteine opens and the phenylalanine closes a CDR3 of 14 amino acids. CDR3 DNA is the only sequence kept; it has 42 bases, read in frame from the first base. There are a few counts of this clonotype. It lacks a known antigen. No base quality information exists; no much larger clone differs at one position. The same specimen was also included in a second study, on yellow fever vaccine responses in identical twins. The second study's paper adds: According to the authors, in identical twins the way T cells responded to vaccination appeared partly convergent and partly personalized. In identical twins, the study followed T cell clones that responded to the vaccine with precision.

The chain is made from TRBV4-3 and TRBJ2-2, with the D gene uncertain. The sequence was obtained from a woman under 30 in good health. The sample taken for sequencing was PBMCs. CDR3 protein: CASSQDRHTGELFF. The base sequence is TGCGCCAGCAGCCAAGATCGCCACACCGGGGAGCTGTTTTTT.